These 5 T cell receptor beta chains were sequenced from one sample in a study of metastatic and nonmetastatic thyroid tumors. Through MiXCR, TCRdb re-clonotyped the PCR reads. The table has about 32,000 clones, around 33% seen once. No treatment had been given to any patient before thyroid surgery. Sample: tumor tissue. Source of these receptors: a female donor with papillary thyroid cancer or a benign thyroid nodule (not recorded which). Some clones in this sample may be carry-over from other donors' samples.

This sequence joins TRBV28 and TRBJ1-6, with a possible D match to TRBD1 (5 bases). Germline loops: CDR1 MDHEN, CDR2 SYDVKM. The V gene lost 9 bases and the J gene lost 5 bases, with 20 bases spanning the gap. The CDR3 has 16 amino acids. In DNA, the CDR3 is TGTGCCAGACACGGGACTGCCCAGAGGAATAATTCACCCCTCCACTTT. Encoded protein: CARHGTAQRNNSPLHF.

The V and J genes are TRBV7-2 and TRBJ2-2, with D perhaps matching TRBD1 (6 bases). Germline loops: CDR1 SGHTA, CDR2 FQGNSA. Trimming took off 6 bases at V and 6 bases at J, with 8 bases between the two ends. CDR3 length: 12 amino acids. CDR3 sequence (DNA): TGTGCCAGCAGGCCAGGGGCCGGGGAGCTGTTTTTT. It translates to CASRPGAGELFF.

The chain has TRBV4-3 and TRBJ2-2; 10 positions agree with TRBD2. Trimming removed 6 bases from V and 3 bases from J; junction bases left unmatched: 13. The CDR3 extends over 18 amino acids. Germline CDR1 LGHNA, CDR2 YSLEER. The CDR3 nucleotides read TGCGCCAGCAGAGGGGGGGCCACTAGCGGGACGTACACCGGGGAGCTGTTTTTT. This gives the protein CASRGGATSGTYTGELFF.

The V call is TRBV6-2 or TRBV6-3, the J call TRBJ2-7; 7 nucleotides line up with TRBD2. CDR1 MNHEY and CDR2 SVGEGT come from the germline V gene. Germline trimming cut 6 bases from V and 4 bases from J; bases unmatched to any gene: 12. This CDR3 region has 15 residues. In DNA, the CDR3 is TGTGCCAGCAGGTTCAGCGGGAATCCCTATTACGAGCAGTACTTC. Its protein is CASRFSGNPYYEQYF.

About this clone: The junction does not match germline at one end; this may be a read error. The V and J genes are TRBV20-1 and TRBJ2-1; D is unclear. The CDR3 consists of 9 residues. Germline V gene lookup returns CDR1 DFQATT and CDR2 SNEGSKA (reference sequence). CDR3 loop: CSARLGPVF. As DNA, the CDR3 is TGCAGTGCCAGACTCGGGCCTGTCTTC.